One sample yielded the 6 T cell receptor beta chains listed below, sequenced in a study of blood T cell repertoires in COVID-19. The data were produced by immunoSEQ multiplex PCR, yet TCRdb's version contains in-frame clones alone and is incomplete. The data show around 94,000 clones, approximately 84% seen once. Sample: peripheral blood. The receptors were sampled from a man in his sixties with acute or convalescent COVID-19.

This clone was counted only a few times. CDR3 residues: CASSPALAGGPSTGELFF. The CDR3 DNA reads TGTGCCAGCAGCCCAGCCCTAGCGGGGGGGCCGAGCACCGGGGAGCTGTTTTTT. The chain uses TRBV3-1 (or the pseudogene TRBV3-2) and TRBJ2-2, with 12 bases identical to TRBD2. The CDR3 runs to 18 residues. Per the germline V gene, CDR1 is LGHDT and CDR2 is YNNKEL (reference sequence). J lost 4 bases, V lost 4 bases, and 10 bases had no gene match.

The genes are TRBV4-3 and TRBJ1-2; D is unresolved. The CDR3 is 14 amino acids. Germline CDR1 reads LGHNA; CDR2 reads YSLEER. The V gene lost 4 bases and the J gene lost 1 base, with 10 bases spanning the gap. CDR3 bases: TGCGCCAGCAGCCTCAACACCTTTAACTATGGCTACACCTTC. This encodes CASSLNTFNYGYTF.

The chain combines TRBV5-1 with TRBJ2-1, with TRBD1 matching over 7 bases. CDR1 SGHRS and CDR2 YFSETQ come from the germline V gene. After removal of 4 bases from V and 6 bases from J, the junction contained 7 bases not matched to a gene. The CDR3 runs 14 residues. The DNA of the CDR3 is TGCGCCAGCAGCGGAAGGGGGCCTTTCAATGAGCAGTTCTTC. Its protein is CASSGRGPFNEQFF.

V and J are TRBV18 and TRBJ1-5, with D hard to call. The germline V gene encodes CDR1 KGHSH and CDR2 LQKENI. The CDR3 is 14 amino acids. V was pared by 2 bases and J by 7 bases, with 12 bases between. This chain's CDR3 is CASSPRGEGQPQHF. CDR3 nucleotide sequence: TGTGCCAGCTCACCAAGAGGTGAGGGCCAGCCCCAGCATTTT.

This clone was observed once. This rearrangement joins TRBV3-1 (or the pseudogene TRBV3-2) to TRBJ1-2; no clear D gene. V lost 4 bases and J 2 bases, leaving 5 bases between the germline ends. The CDR3 length is 12 residues. Per the germline V gene, CDR1 is LGHDT and CDR2 is YNNKEL (reference sequence). The CDR3 loop reads CASSLRNYGYTF. The CDR3 DNA reads as TGTGCCAGCAGCCTCAGAAACTATGGCTACACCTTC.

The J gene is TRBJ1-2, the V gene TRBV23-1; the D gene is possibly TRBD1 (6 bases). TRBV23-1 is flagged as an ORF with uncertain function. The germline V and J ends were trimmed by 0 bases and 8 bases, with 13 bases remaining between them. There are 14 residues in the CDR3. CDR3 DNA sequence: TGCGCCAGCAGTCAATCCGGTGGGGGCATAGGCTACACCTTC. It translates to CASSQSGGGIGYTF.